Following are 27 T cell receptor beta chains from one sample sequenced in a study of blood T cell repertoires in COVID-19. Sequencing was performed with immunoSEQ multiplex PCR; in TCRdb, only in-frame clones are kept and a portion is missing. This sample carries about 25,000 clones, around 87% of them seen once, and the ten largest clones take under 8.5%. Sequencing was performed on peripheral blood. The receptors were gathered from a man in his fifties or sixties with active COVID-19.

This chain uses TRBV19 with TRBJ1-1, with D possibly matching TRBD1 (5 bases). The V end lost 6 bases, the J end lost 1 base, and 9 bases lay between the germline ends. Germline CDR1 and CDR2: LNHDA and SQIVND (reference sequence). The CDR3 sequence is 13 residues long. CDR3 bases: TGTGCCAGTAGACCCGACAGGAACACTGAAGCTTTCTTT. Its translation: CASRPDRNTEAFF. Full variable domain (rest looked up from reference TRBV19 and TRBJ1-1): DGGITQSPKYLFRKEGQNVTLSCEQNLNHDAMYWYRQDPGQGLRLIYYSQIVNDFQKGDIAEGYSVSREKKESFPLTVTSAQKNPTAFYLCASRPDRNTEAFFGQGTRLTVV.

V usage is TRBV2 and J usage is TRBJ2-5; 13 bases are a match to TRBD2. From germline, CDR1 is SNHLY and CDR2 FYNNEI. The CDR3 has 17 amino acids. V was pared by 0 bases and J by 1 base, with 2 bases of the junction left unmatched. As DNA, the CDR3 is TGTGCCAGCAGTGAAGCAGGACTAGCGGGAGCCCAAGAGACCCAGTACTTC. It translates to CASSEAGLAGAQETQYF.

The CDR3 bases are TGTGCCAGCAGCTCGACTAGCGGGGGCTACGAGCAGTACTTC. The encoded protein is CASSSTSGGYEQYF. This sequence joins TRBV7-2 and TRBJ2-7; 12 positions agree with TRBD2. The trim removed 4 bases at V and 3 bases at J, leaving 1 base unmatched. This CDR3 spans 14 amino acids. Germline CDR1 and CDR2: SGHTA and FQGNSA.

The chain carries TRBV19 and TRBJ2-2; no firm D call. The germline V gene has CDR1 LNHDA and CDR2 SQIVND (reference sequence). The CDR3 extends over 16 amino acids. V shed 1 base and J shed 1 base, with 10 bases lying between them. In nucleotides, the CDR3 is TGTGCCAGTAGTATAGTGGGCTCAAGGAACACCGGGGAGCTGTTTTTT. Protein: CASSIVGSRNTGELFF. Full variable domain (rest looked up from reference TRBV19 and TRBJ2-2): DGGITQSPKYLFRKEGQNVTLSCEQNLNHDAMYWYRQDPGQGLRLIYYSQIVNDFQKGDIAEGYSVSREKKESFPLTVTSAQKNPTAFYLCASSIVGSRNTGELFFGEGSRLTVL.

This chain joins TRBV4-1 and TRBJ2-1, with D possibly TRBD1 on 5 matching bases. The germline V gene encodes CDR1 MGHRA and CDR2 YSYEKL. The CDR3 spans 18 residues. Trimming cost V 0 bases and J 0 bases, with 15 bases left between them. Here the CDR3 DNA reads TGCGCCAGCAGCCAAGAAGCCCCGGACACTACCTCCTACAATGAGCAGTTCTTC. It codes for CASSQEAPDTTSYNEQFF.

This chain links TRBV9 with TRBJ2-3, with 12 bases identical to TRBD2. V trimming: 3 bases; J trimming: 7 bases; junction bases outside the gene matches: 6. Germline CDR1 is SGDLS and CDR2 is YYNGEE. The CDR3 sequence is 15 residues long. The CDR3 bases are TGTGCCAGCAGCGCCGCTAGCGGGAGGGCCAATACGCAGTATTTT. This encodes CASSAASGRANTQYF.

This clone was found once. The rearrangement links TRBV27 to TRBJ1-2, with D unresolved. CDR3 length: 15 residues. Germline CDR1 reads MNHEY; CDR2 reads SMNVEV (reference sequence). V was pared by 3 bases and J by 7 bases, with 18 bases between. The CDR3 bases are TGTGCCAGCAGTTTCAATCGGCATTTGAGCGGTGGCTACACCTTC. Translating gives CASSFNRHLSGGYTF.

V gene TRBV6-5 combines with J gene TRBJ2-4, with D perhaps TRBD2 (7 bases). The CDR3 covers 14 residues. Germline assignment: CDR1 MNHEY and CDR2 SVGAGI. V gave up 8 bases and J gave up 3 bases, with 14 bases separating them. CDR3 region: CASAGGGSKNIQYF. The CDR3 region has the DNA TGTGCCAGCGCTGGGGGGGGCAGCAAAAACATTCAGTACTTC.

V and J are TRBV7-8 and TRBJ2-7; D call uncertain. Germline CDR1 reads SGHVS; CDR2 reads FQNEAQ. The CDR3 totals 15 residues. The V and J ends lost 5 bases and 6 bases respectively, with 20 bases between them. CDR3 sequence: CASSPKLRQSIEQYV. The CDR3 nucleotides read TGTGCCAGCAGCCCCAAACTACGCCAGAGCATCGAGCAGTACGTC.

The chain couples TRBV29-1 to TRBJ2-1; D is uncertain. The CDR3 has 13 residues. The germline V gene encodes CDR1 SQVTM and CDR2 ANQGSEA. Deletions cut 4 bases from V and 1 base from J, with 8 bases between. The CDR3 sequence: CSVGYLSYNEQFF. The CDR3 nucleotides are TGCAGCGTTGGGTACCTATCCTACAATGAGCAGTTCTTC.

The chain couples TRBV6-4 to TRBJ2-1; 7 bases fit TRBD2. The length of the CDR3 is 12 residues. Germline CDR1 MRHNA, CDR2 SNTAGT. Trimming at V came to 4 bases and at J to 10 bases, leaving 4 bases not matched to a gene. The CDR3 loop is CASSAWGGEQFF. The CDR3 DNA reads TGTGCCAGCAGTGCGTGGGGGGGGGAGCAGTTCTTC.

V usage is TRBV3-1 (or the pseudogene TRBV3-2) and J usage is TRBJ2-7, with D possibly being TRBD2 (7 bases). Germline values: CDR1 LGHDT, CDR2 YNNKEL (reference sequence). Deletions cut 7 bases from V and 2 bases from J, with 9 bases between. This CDR3 region has 12 residues. The chain's CDR3 is CASIGGPYEQYF. DNA for the CDR3: TGTGCCAGCATCGGGGGGCCCTACGAGCAGTACTTC.

The chain carries TRBV10-3 and TRBJ1-5, with 11 nucleotides matching TRBD1. The CDR3 is 16 amino acids. Per the germline V gene, CDR1 is ENHRY and CDR2 is SYGVKD. The trim removed 2 bases at V and 3 bases at J, leaving 3 bases unmatched. This chain's CDR3 is CAISEAGQGDNQPQHF. The CDR3 DNA reads TGTGCCATCAGTGAGGCGGGACAGGGGGACAATCAGCCCCAGCATTTT.

V usage is TRBV7-9 and J usage is TRBJ2-2; 11 bases are shared with TRBD1. The CDR3 runs 16 residues. Per germline, CDR1 SEHNR and CDR2 FQNEAQ (reference sequence). Unmatched junction bases numbered 8, after V lost 5 bases and J lost 6 bases. The CDR3 region is CASSPSGTGGPGELFF. The CDR3 nucleotides are TGTGCCAGCAGCCCCTCCGGGACAGGGGGTCCCGGGGAGCTGTTTTTT.

In this sample, this clone turned up a few times. The chain uses TRBV4-1 and TRBJ2-3; 10 positions agree with TRBD2. Trimming removed 0 bases from V and 6 bases from J; junction bases left unmatched: 6. The CDR3 extends over 16 amino acids. CDR1 is MGHRA and CDR2 is YSYEKL in the germline V gene. CDR3 loop: CASSQETSGFFDTQYF. The CDR3 DNA sequence: TGCGCCAGCAGCCAAGAGACTAGCGGGTTTTTTGATACGCAGTATTTT.

This rearrangement joins TRBV28 to TRBJ2-7, with TRBD1 as a possible D gene (6 bases). Germline CDR1 reads MDHEN; CDR2 reads SYDVKM. The CDR3 is made up of 16 amino acids. Between the trimmed V and J ends, which lost 2 bases and 1 base, there was a span of 15 bases. The CDR3 spells CASSLTGQGWSYEQYF. The DNA of the CDR3 is TGTGCCAGCAGTTTAACTGGGCAGGGGTGGTCCTACGAGCAGTACTTC.

The V and J genes are TRBV6-5 and TRBJ1-2, with TRBD1 as a possible D gene (5 bases). Trimming left V 8 bases short and J 4 bases short, with 11 bases between. The CDR3 is 12 residues long. In germline, CDR1 is MNHEY, CDR2 SVGAGI. This CDR3 is CASGGLGYGYTF. In DNA, the CDR3 is TGTGCCAGCGGGGGACTCGGCTATGGCTACACCTTC.

This chain uses TRBV28 with TRBJ2-3, with TRBD2 identical over 11 bases. This CDR3 comprises 15 residues. CDR1 and CDR2 (germline): MDHEN, SYDVKM. Trimming cost V 7 bases and J 6 bases; bases outside gene matches: 9. The CDR3 loop is CASIPLAGGGDTQYF. The CDR3 coding sequence is TGTGCCAGCATACCCCTAGCGGGGGGTGGGGATACGCAGTATTTT.

By share, this clone counts as medium-sized. The CDR3 protein is CASNGGGGNQPQHF. Here the CDR3 DNA reads TGTGCCAGCAACGGGGGAGGGGGCAATCAGCCCCAGCATTTT. The chain combines TRBV2 with TRBJ1-5; D is possibly TRBD1 (5 bases). This CDR3 spans 14 amino acids. Between the trimmed V and J ends, which lost 7 bases and 2 bases, there was a span of 12 bases. The germline CDR1 and CDR2 sequences are SNHLY and FYNNEI.

This chain joins TRBV11-2 and TRBJ1-5, with unresolved D. Trimming stripped 1 base from V and 0 bases from J, with 7 bases between. The CDR3 contains 15 residues. Germline V gives CDR1 SGHAT, CDR2 FQNNGV. The DNA for the CDR3 is TGTGCCAGCAGCTTAGGAGGGCTTAGCAATCAGCCCCAGCATTTT. Translating gives CASSLGGLSNQPQHF.

This clone was counted a single time. The CDR3 loop is CASIREGYNEQFF. The DNA of the CDR3 is TGTGCCAGCATCCGGGAGGGATACAATGAGCAGTTCTTC. The chain has TRBV2 and TRBJ2-1; 8 nucleotides align to TRBD2. The germline V gene has CDR1 SNHLY and CDR2 FYNNEI. V dropped 7 bases and J dropped 4; count of bases not matched to a gene: 3. The CDR3 sequence is 13 residues long.

Note on this clone: This CDR3 is also generated by other DNA sequences in the sample. CDR3 loop: CASSLGLYEQYV. For the CDR3, the DNA is TGTGCCAGCAGCTTGGGACTCTACGAGCAGTACGTC. The J gene is TRBJ2-7, the V gene TRBV5-6; unclear D gene. This CDR3 contains 12 residues. Germline CDR1 reads SGHDT; CDR2 reads YYEEEE. The V end lost 0 bases, the J end lost 3 bases, and 4 bases lay between the germline ends.

The chain uses TRBV9 and TRBJ2-1, with 11 bases identical to TRBD2. The germline V gene has CDR1 SGDLS and CDR2 YYNGEE. The CDR3 length is 18 residues. Losses at the gene ends were 4 bases for V and 1 base for J; bases not matched to a gene: 10. In nucleotides, the CDR3 is TGTGCCAGCAGCTTTAGCGGGGGGGCTCCCTTATCCTACAATGAGCAGTTCTTC. Amino acid sequence: CASSFSGGAPLSYNEQFF.

The rearrangement joins TRBV6-5 to TRBJ1-5, with a weak D call TRBD1 (5 bases). Deletions cut 6 bases from V and 1 base from J, with 13 bases between. CDR3 length: 15 residues. CDR1 is MNHEY and CDR2 is SVGAGI in the germline V gene. In DNA form, the CDR3 reads TGTGCCAGCAGCCAAACAGGAAGAAGCAATCAGCCCCAGCATTTT. This codes for CASSQTGRSNQPQHF.

J is TRBJ1-6 and V is TRBV19; 7 bases are a match to TRBD1. In germline, CDR1 is LNHDA, CDR2 SQIVND (reference sequence). The V and J ends lost 6 bases and 5 bases, in that order; junction bases with no gene match: 4. The CDR3 is 14 residues long. The DNA for the CDR3 is TGTGCCAGTAGCTGGGACAGAGATAATTCACCCCTCCACTTT. It codes for CASSWDRDNSPLHF.

V is TRBV7-2 and J is TRBJ1-6, with 8 bases lining up with TRBD1. Trimming removed 10 bases from V and 6 bases from J; junction bases left unmatched: 11. This CDR3 contains 15 residues. From germline, CDR1 is SGHTA and CDR2 FQGNSA. The CDR3 region is CATANRDRGNSPLHF. The CDR3 DNA is TGTGCCACCGCGAACCGCGACAGGGGTAATTCACCCCTCCACTTT.

J is TRBJ1-5 and V is TRBV6-2 or TRBV6-3, with 10 nucleotides matching TRBD1. The V segment lost 2 bases and the J segment 2 bases; nucleotides outside the gene matches: 6. Germline CDR1 MNHEY, CDR2 SVGEGT. The CDR3 totals 17 residues. CDR3 in amino acids: CASSYATGTGGNQPQHF. DNA for the CDR3: TGTGCCAGCAGTTACGCAACCGGGACAGGGGGCAATCAGCCCCAGCATTTT.